Below are 5 T cell receptor beta chains sequenced from a single sample in a study of T cell responses to AZD1222 COVID-19 vaccine (dated by TCRdb to 2020 to 2023). Library preparation was by the immunoSEQ multiplex PCR assay. Not all clones reach the TCRdb copy of this immuneACCESS table, which keeps in-frame sequences only. Checked studies attribute under half of the gap to unresolved V genes and leave the rest unexplained. The sample contains 150,000 to 200,000 clones, roughly nine tenths of them found a single time. The ten top clones hold 1% to 1.5% of the sample. The meaning of the sample's time point label: about 28 days (+/-7) after the second vaccine dose. Sequenced material: peripheral blood, taken 28 days after the second AZD1222 dose. These receptors were obtained from an adult who received the AZD1222 COVID-19 vaccine.

The gene calls are TRBV7-2 and TRBJ1-5; D remains ambiguous. The length of the CDR3 is 14 residues. The germline V gene encodes CDR1 SGHTA and CDR2 FQGNSA. Trimming shortened V by 7 bases and J by 5 bases, and 15 bases separated the two germline ends. The chain's CDR3 is CASTLIPTDQPQHF. The CDR3 bases are TGTGCCAGCACCCTAATACCCACCGATCAGCCCCAGCATTTT. Together with reference TRBV7-2 and TRBJ1-5, the CDR3 gives the full variable domain: GAGVSQSPSNKVTEKGKDVELRCDPISGHTALYWYRQSLGQGLEFLIYFQGNSAPDKSGLPSDRFSAERTGGSVSTLTIQRTQQEDSAVYLCASTLIPTDQPQHFGDGTRLSIL.

This rearrangement joins TRBV15 to TRBJ1-1; possible D gene TRBD1, 6 bases. Looked up from germline, CDR1 is LNHNV and CDR2 is YYDKDF (reference sequence). This CDR3 region has 14 residues. V was cut by 4 bases and J by 2 bases, with 11 bases left in between. The CDR3: CATSMGHKNTEAFF. The CDR3 DNA is TGTGCCACCAGCATGGGACATAAAAACACTGAAGCTTTCTTT.

The chain recombines TRBV5-4 with TRBJ2-3, with 7 bases that match TRBD1. The germline V gene has CDR1 SGHNT and CDR2 YYREEE (reference sequence). The CDR3 extends over 17 amino acids. V gave up 3 bases and J gave up 1 base; unmatched junction bases: 11. CDR3 DNA sequence: TGTGCCAGCAGCTCGCCGTCGACAGGGATTCGCACAGATACGCAGTATTTT. Translating it yields CASSSPSTGIRTDTQYF.

This clone appeared a single time. This chain joins TRBV15 and TRBJ2-7, with TRBD2 matching 10 bases. Losses at the gene ends were 0 bases for V and 4 bases for J; bases not matched to a gene: 0. The CDR3 has 14 amino acids. Germline loops: CDR1 LNHNV, CDR2 YYDKDF (reference sequence). CDR3 sequence: CATSRDSGRYEQYF. The CDR3 nucleotides are TGTGCCACCAGCAGAGATAGCGGGAGGTACGAGCAGTACTTC.

The chain employs TRBV29-1 and TRBJ2-7; D remains ambiguous. Germline V gene sequence: CDR1 SQVTM, CDR2 ANQGSEA. The CDR3 has 12 amino acids. V lost 5 bases to trimming and J lost 0 bases, with 8 bases between them. The CDR3 DNA sequence: TGCAGCGTTACGTCGAGCTCCTACGAGCAGTACTTC. Amino acids: CSVTSSSYEQYF.